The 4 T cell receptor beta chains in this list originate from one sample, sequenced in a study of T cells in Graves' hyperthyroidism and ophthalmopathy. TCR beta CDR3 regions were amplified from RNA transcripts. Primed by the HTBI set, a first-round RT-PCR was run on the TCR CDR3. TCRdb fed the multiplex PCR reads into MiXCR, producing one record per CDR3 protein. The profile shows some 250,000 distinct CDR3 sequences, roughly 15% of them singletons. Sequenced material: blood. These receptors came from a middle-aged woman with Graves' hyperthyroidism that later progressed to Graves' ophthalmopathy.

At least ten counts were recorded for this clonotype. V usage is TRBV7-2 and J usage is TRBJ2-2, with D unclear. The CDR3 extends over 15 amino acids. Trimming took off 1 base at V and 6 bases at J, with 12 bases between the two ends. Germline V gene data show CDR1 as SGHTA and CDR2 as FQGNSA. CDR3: CASSLVSSPPGELFF. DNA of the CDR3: TGTGCCAGCAGCTTAGTAAGCAGTCCACCCGGGGAGCTGTTTTTT. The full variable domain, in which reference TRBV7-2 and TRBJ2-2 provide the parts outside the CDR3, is GAGVSQSPSNKVTEKGKDVELRCDPISGHTALYWYRQSLGQGLEFLIYFQGNSAPDKSGLPSDRFSAERTGGSVSTLTIQRTQQEDSAVYLCASSLVSSPPGELFFGEGSRLTVL.

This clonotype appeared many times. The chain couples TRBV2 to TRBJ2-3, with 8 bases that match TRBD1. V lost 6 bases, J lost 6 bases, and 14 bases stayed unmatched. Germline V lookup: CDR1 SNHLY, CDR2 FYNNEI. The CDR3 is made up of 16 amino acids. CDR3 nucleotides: TGTGCCAGCAGCCCCCGCTCAGGGGGCCCAAGGGATACGCAGTATTTT. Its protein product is CASSPRSGGPRDTQYF.

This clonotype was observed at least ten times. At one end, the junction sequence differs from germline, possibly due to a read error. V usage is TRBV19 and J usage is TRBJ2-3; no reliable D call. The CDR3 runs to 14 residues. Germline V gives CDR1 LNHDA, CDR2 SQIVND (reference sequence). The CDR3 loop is CASSLEGKADTQYF. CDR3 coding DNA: TGTGCCAGTAGTTTAGAAGGGAAAGCAGATACGCAGTATTTT.

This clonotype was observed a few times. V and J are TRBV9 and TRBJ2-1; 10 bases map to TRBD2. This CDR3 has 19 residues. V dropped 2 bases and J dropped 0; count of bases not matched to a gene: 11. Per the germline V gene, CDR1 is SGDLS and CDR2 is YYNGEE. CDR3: CASSVGGLAGAGSYNEQFF. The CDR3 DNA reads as TGTGCCAGCAGCGTCGGAGGTCTAGCGGGAGCAGGCTCCTACAATGAGCAGTTCTTC.